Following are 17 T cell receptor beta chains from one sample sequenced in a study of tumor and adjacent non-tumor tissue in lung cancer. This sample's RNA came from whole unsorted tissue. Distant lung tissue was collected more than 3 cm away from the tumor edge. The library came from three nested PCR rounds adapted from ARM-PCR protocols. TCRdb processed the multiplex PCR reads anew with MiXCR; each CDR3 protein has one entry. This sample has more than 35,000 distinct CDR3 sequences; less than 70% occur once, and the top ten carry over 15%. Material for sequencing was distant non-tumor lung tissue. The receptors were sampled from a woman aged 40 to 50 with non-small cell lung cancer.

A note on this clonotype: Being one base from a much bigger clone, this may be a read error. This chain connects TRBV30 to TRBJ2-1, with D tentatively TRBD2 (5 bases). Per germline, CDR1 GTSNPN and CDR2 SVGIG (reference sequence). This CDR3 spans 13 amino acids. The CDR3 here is CACLARTYNEHFF. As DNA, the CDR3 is TGTGCCTGCTTAGCGAGGACCTACAATGAGCACTTCTTC.

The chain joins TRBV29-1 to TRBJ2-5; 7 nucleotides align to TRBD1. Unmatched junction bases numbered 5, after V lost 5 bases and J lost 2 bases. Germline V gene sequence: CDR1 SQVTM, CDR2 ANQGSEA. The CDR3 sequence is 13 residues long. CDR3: CSVLEGAQETQYF. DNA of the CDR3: TGCAGCGTTCTAGAGGGGGCGCAAGAGACCCAGTACTTC.

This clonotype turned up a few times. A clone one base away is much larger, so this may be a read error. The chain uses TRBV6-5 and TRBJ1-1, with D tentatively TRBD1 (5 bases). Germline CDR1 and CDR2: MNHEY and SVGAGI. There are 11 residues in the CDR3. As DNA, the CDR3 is TGTGTCAGTTACAGGTACACTGAAGCTTTCTTT. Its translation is CVSYRYTEAFF.

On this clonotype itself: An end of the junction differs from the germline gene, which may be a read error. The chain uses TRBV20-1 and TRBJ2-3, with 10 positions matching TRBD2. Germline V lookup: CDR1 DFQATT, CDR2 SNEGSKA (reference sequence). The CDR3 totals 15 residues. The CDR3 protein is CSASGAGGLVDTRYF. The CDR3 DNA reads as TGCAGTGCGAGTGGAGCGGGGGGGCTAGTGGATACGCGGTATTTT.

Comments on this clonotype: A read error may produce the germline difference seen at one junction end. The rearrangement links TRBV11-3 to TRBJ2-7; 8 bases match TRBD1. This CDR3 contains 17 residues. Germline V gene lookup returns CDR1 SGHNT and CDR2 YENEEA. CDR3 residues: CASSLGETGVTHYEQYF. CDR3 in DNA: TGCGCCAGCAGCTTAGGAGAGACAGGGGTCACGCACTACGAGCAGTACTTC. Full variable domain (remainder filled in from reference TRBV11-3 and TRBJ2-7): EAGVVQSPRYKIIEKKQPVAFWCNPISGHNTLYWYLQNLGQGPELLIRYENEEAVDDSQLPKDRFSAERLKGVDSTLKIQPAELGDSAVYLCASSLGETGVTHYEQYFGPGTRLTVT.

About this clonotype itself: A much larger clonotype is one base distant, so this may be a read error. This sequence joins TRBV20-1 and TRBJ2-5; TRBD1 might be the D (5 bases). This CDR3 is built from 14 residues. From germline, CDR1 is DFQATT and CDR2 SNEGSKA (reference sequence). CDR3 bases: TGCAGTGCTCCGCCTAGGGGATTCCAAGAGATCCAGTACTTC. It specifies CSAPPRGFQEIQYF.

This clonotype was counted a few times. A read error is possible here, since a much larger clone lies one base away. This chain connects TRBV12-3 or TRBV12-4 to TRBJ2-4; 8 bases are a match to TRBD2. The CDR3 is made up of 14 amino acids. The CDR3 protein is CTSSPTGGRNIQYF. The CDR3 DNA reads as TGTACCAGCAGTCCAACGGGAGGGAGAAACATTCAGTACTTC.

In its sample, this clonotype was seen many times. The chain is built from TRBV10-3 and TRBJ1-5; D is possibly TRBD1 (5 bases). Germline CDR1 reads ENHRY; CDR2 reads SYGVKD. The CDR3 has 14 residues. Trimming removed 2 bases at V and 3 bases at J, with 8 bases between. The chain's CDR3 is CAISEGTVNQPQHF. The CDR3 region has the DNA TGTGCCATCAGTGAGGGGACGGTCAATCAGCCCCAGCATTTT.

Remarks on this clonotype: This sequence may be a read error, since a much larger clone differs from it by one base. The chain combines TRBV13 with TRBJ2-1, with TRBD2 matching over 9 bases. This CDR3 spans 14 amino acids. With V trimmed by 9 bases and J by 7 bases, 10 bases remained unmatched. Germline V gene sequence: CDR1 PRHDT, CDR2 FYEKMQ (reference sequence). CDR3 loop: CASVSGGPGNEQFF. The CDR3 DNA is TGTGCCAGTGTCAGCGGGGGGCCGGGGAATGAGCAGTTCTTC.

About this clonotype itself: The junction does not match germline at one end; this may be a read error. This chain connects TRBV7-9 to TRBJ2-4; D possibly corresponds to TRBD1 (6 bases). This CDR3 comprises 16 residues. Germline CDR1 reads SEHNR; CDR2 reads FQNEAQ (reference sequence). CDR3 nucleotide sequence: TGTGACAGCAGCTTAGGTGGACAGTTAGCCAAAAACATTCAGTACTTC. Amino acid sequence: CDSSLGGQLAKNIQYF.

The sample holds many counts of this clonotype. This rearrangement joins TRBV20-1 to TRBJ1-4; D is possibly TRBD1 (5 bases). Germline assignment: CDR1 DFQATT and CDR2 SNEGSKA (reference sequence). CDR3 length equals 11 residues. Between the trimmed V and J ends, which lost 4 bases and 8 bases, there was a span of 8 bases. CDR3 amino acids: CSANQGEKLFF. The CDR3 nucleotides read TGCAGTGCTAACCAGGGCGAAAAACTGTTTTTT.

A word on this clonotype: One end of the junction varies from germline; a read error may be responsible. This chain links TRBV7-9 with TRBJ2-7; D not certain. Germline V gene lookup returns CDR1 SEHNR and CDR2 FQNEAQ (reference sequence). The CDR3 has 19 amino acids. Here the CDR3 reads CASSSNTGPNLYLSYVQYF. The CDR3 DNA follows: TGTGCCAGCAGCTCGAACACGGGTCCCAACCTATACCTCTCCTACGTGCAGTACTTC. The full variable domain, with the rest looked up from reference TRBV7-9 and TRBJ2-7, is DTGVSQNPRHKITKRGQNVTFRCDPISEHNRLYWYRQTLGQGPEFLTYFQNEAQLEKSRLLSDRFSAERPKGSFSTLEIQRTEQGDSAMYLCASSSNTGPNLYLSYVQYFGPGTRLTVT.

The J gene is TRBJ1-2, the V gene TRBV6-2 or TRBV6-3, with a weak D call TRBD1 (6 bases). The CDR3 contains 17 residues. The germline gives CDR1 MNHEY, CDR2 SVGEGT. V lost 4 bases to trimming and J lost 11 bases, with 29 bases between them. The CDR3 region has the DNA TGTGCCAGCAGTTTTCCCAGGACGGACAGAGGATTGATCGGTTACACCTTC. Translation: CASSFPRTDRGLIGYTF.

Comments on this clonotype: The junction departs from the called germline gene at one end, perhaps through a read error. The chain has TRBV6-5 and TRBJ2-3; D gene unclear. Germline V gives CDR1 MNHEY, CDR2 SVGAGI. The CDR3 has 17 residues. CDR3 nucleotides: TGTGCCAGCAGTCGAAAAACCGAGACCCTTAGCACAGATGCGCAGTATTTT. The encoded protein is CASSRKTETLSTDAQYF.

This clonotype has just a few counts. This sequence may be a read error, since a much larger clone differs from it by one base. CDR3 sequence (DNA): TGCAGCGTTGACGGTGTACTAGCGGGAGTTGAGCAGTTCTTC. This codes for CSVDGVLAGVEQFF. The chain recombines TRBV29-1 with TRBJ2-1; 11 bases are a match to TRBD2. The CDR3 spans 14 residues. With V trimmed by 3 bases and J by 9 bases, 7 bases remained unmatched. The germline CDR1 and CDR2 sequences are SQVTM and ANQGSEA.

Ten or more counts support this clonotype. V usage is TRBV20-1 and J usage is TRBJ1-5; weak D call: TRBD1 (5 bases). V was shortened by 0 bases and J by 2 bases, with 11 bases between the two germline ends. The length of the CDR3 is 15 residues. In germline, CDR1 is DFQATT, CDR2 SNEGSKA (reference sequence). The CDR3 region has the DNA TGCAGTGCTAGAGATGAACAGGTTGGCAATCAGCCCCAGCATTTT. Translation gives CSARDEQVGNQPQHF.

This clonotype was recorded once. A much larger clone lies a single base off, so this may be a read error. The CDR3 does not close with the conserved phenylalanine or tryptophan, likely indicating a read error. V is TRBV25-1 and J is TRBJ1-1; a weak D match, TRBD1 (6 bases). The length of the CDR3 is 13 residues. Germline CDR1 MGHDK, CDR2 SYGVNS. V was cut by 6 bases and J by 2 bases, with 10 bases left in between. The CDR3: CASRSRGNTEAFL. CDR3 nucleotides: TGTGCCAGCAGGAGCAGGGGCAACACTGAAGCTTTCCTT.